This TCR beta chain came from a study of vaccination and CD4 T cells after COVID-19. The study, taken as a whole, reports: The study found that a median about 87% of reactive clones in convalescent patients appeared only post-vaccination.

CDR1 SGHNT and CDR2 YENEEA come from the germline V gene. The CDR3 is 14 amino acids. Trimming cost V 0 bases and J 3 bases, with 5 bases left between them. Treatment of the sample: roughly 11-day PBMC culture with coronavirus spike peptide pools or control peptides (ViraFEST assay). The ViraFEST method relied on peptide pools to expand antigen-specific T cells, followed by TCR sequencing. This clonotype has only one observation. Its antigen is undetermined. Cultured CD4+ T cell DNA underwent sequencing with the Oncomine TCR Beta short-read assay. TCRdb re-called the PCR reads with MiXCR, one entry per CDR3 protein. The data show roughly 14,000 distinct CDR3 sequences, with about half seen just once and roughly 25% held by the top ten.

V gene TRBV11-3 combines with J gene TRBJ2-2, with no clear D. The material was cultured CD4+ T cells from blood, obtained after SARS-CoV-2 vaccination. The origin of this receptor is a human donor with COVID-19. CDR3 DNA: TGTGCCAGCAGCTTAGAAGCAGACACCGGGGAGCTGTTTTTT. Amino acid sequence: CASSLEADTGELFF.